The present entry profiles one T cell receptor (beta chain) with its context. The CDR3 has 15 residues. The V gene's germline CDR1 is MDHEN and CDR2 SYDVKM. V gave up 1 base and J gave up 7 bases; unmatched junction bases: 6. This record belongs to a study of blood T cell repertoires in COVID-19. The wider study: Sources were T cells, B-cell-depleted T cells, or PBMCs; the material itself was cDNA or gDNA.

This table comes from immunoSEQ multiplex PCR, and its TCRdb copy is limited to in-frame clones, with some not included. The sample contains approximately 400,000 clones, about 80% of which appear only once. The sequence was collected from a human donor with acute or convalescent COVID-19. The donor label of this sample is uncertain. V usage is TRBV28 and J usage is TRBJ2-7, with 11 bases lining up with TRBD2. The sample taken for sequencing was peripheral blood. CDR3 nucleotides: TGTGCCAGCAGTTTATTTCCGACTAGCGGGGTTGAGCAGTACTTC. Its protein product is CASSLFPTSGVEQYF.